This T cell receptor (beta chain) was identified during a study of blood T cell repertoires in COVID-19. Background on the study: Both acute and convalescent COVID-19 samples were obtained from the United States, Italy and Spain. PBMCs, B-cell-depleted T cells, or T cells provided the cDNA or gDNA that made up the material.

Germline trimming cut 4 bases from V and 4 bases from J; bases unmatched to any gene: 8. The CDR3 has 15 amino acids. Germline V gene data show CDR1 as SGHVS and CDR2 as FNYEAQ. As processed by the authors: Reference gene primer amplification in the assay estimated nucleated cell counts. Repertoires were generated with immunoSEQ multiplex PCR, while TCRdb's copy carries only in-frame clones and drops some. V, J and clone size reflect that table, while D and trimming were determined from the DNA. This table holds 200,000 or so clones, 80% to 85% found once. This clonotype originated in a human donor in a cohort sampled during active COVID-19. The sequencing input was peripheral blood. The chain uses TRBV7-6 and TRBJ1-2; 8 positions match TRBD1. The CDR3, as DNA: TGTGCCAGCAGCTCCAGGGGGCTGGGGGGCTATGGCTACACCTTC. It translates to CASSSRGLGGYGYTF.